These 19 T cell receptor beta chains were all obtained from the same sample, sequenced in a study of T cells in Graves' hyperthyroidism and ophthalmopathy. The source material, RNA transcripts, was used to amplify TCR beta CDR3 regions. In the first-round RT-PCR of the TCR CDR3, the HTBI primer set was used. TCRdb passed the multiplex PCR reads through MiXCR, listing each CDR3 protein once. The profile shows 500,000 to 700,000 distinct CDR3 sequences, 15% to 20% of them singletons. Sequenced sample: blood. The receptor set was obtained from a woman aged 18-35 years with Graves' hyperthyroidism.

This clonotype has just a few counts. The chain couples TRBV7-9 to TRBJ2-2; perhaps TRBD1 as D (5 bases). The V end was cut by 3 bases, the J end by 5 bases, with 10 bases between. The CDR3 contains 14 residues. Germline V CDR1 and CDR2: SEHNR, FQNEAQ (reference sequence). Written as DNA, the CDR3 is TGTGCCAGCAGCTTGTACAGGCGGACCGGGGAGCTGTTTTTT. This translates into CASSLYRRTGELFF. The full variable domain, its missing parts supplied by reference TRBV7-9 and TRBJ2-2, is DTGVSQNPRHKITKRGQNVTFRCDPISEHNRLYWYRQTLGQGPEFLTYFQNEAQLEKSRLLSDRFSAERPKGSFSTLEIQRTEQGDSAMYLCASSLYRRTGELFFGEGSRLTVL.

This chain links TRBV27 with TRBJ2-7; possibly TRBD2 for D (5 bases). Germline loops: CDR1 MNHEY, CDR2 SMNVEV (reference sequence). With 4 bases removed from V and 7 bases from J, the gap between germline ends came to 11 bases. This CDR3 is built from 12 residues. CDR3 DNA sequence: TGTGCCAGCAGTTCTCCCGCGGGTGAGCAGTACTTC. Amino acids: CASSSPAGEQYF.

This clonotype was detected only a few times. The chain employs TRBV7-2 and TRBJ2-1; 9 bases line up with TRBD2. V lost 6 bases to trimming and J lost 4 bases; unmatched junction nucleotides: 7. CDR3 length equals 15 residues. Per the germline V gene, CDR1 is SGHTA and CDR2 is FQGNSA. The CDR3 nucleotides read TGTGCCAGCAGGGGGGGGCGGGGGGGATACAATGAGCAGTTCTTC. It translates to CASRGGRGGYNEQFF.

J is TRBJ2-1 and V is TRBV27; D is ambiguous. The V end was cut by 6 bases, the J end by 9 bases, with 18 bases between. The CDR3 sequence is 14 residues long. Germline values: CDR1 MNHEY, CDR2 SMNVEV (reference sequence). In nucleotides, the CDR3 is TGTGCCAGCAGACCCATGGCCCGTGCCAGTGAGCAGTTCTTC. This encodes CASRPMARASEQFF.

This clonotype was picked up many times. In nucleotides, the CDR3 is TGCAGTGCCACCCCCCCGGACAGTTCAACTAATGAAAAACTGTTTTTT. Translation: CSATPPDSSTNEKLFF. This chain joins TRBV20-1 and TRBJ1-4, with D possibly TRBD1 on 6 matching bases. This CDR3 has 16 amino acids. V shed 6 bases and J shed 0 bases, with 17 bases lying between them. CDR1 is DFQATT, CDR2 SNEGSKA, per germline (reference sequence).

The chain combines TRBV3-1 with TRBJ2-7, with D possibly being TRBD1 or TRBD2 (5 bases each). The ends were cut back, 1 base at V and 2 bases at J, with 9 bases in the middle. Germline V gene lookup returns CDR1 LGHDT and CDR2 YNNKEL (reference sequence). The length of the CDR3 is 14 residues. Written as DNA, the CDR3 is TGTGCCAGCAGCCAAGCCTCGGGACCCTACGAGCAGTACTTC. Translated, it gives CASSQASGPYEQYF.

A few counts support this clonotype. The genes are TRBV27 and TRBJ2-1; D unclear. Germline CDR1 is MNHEY and CDR2 is SMNVEV (reference sequence). The V gene lost 5 bases and the J gene lost 10 bases, with 9 bases spanning the gap. The CDR3 is 11 amino acids. CDR3 DNA: TGTGCCAGCAGTCATACCGGGGAGCAGTTCTTC. It yields the protein CASSHTGEQFF.

This clonotype appeared many times. The rearrangement joins TRBV6-1 to TRBJ2-1; D uncertain. The V gene's germline CDR1 is MNHNS and CDR2 SASEGT. The ends were cut back, 5 bases at V and 0 bases at J, with 14 bases in the middle. The CDR3 consists of 16 residues. CDR3 sequence: CASSPSGRRSYNEQFF. The CDR3 nucleotides read TGTGCCAGCAGTCCCTCCGGACGCCGCTCCTACAATGAGCAGTTCTTC.

This clonotype was observed at least ten times. The chain joins TRBV11-3 to TRBJ2-5; the D gene is possibly TRBD1 (6 bases). CDR3 length: 13 residues. CDR1 is SGHNT and CDR2 is YENEEA in the germline V gene. V was clipped by 8 bases and J by 4 bases, with 14 bases between them. The CDR3 sequence: CASEGVSVETQYF. The CDR3 DNA reads TGTGCCAGCGAGGGGGTTTCGGTAGAGACCCAGTACTTC.

The chain employs TRBV4-1 and TRBJ2-1, with a possible D match to TRBD2 (6 bases). The germline gives CDR1 MGHRA, CDR2 YSYEKL. CDR3 length: 17 residues. The V end lost 5 bases, the J end lost 2 bases, and 19 bases lay between the germline ends. The DNA for the CDR3 is TGCGCCAGCAGCGGCGGAGGGGCGCCCCTAACCTACAATGAGCAGTTCTTC. It yields the protein CASSGGGAPLTYNEQFF.

The sample holds many counts of this clonotype. The rearrangement uses TRBV12-3 or TRBV12-4 and TRBJ1-3, with 7 bases lining up with TRBD1. The ends lost 2 bases at V and 8 bases at J; junction bases unmatched: 6. The CDR3 is 14 residues long. The CDR3 sequence is CASSLRGTEDTIYF. The CDR3 DNA sequence: TGTGCCAGCAGTTTACGTGGGACAGAAGACACCATATATTTT.

V gene TRBV7-9 combines with J gene TRBJ2-7, with TRBD2 identical over 8 bases. The CDR3 is 13 residues long. V shed 3 bases, J shed 4 bases, and the junction held 2 bases outside the gene matches. Germline CDR1 reads SEHNR; CDR2 reads FQNEAQ (reference sequence). In DNA, the CDR3 is TGTGCCAGCAGCTTGACTAGCGCTTACGAGCAGTACTTC. Protein sequence: CASSLTSAYEQYF.

The rearrangement joins TRBV20-1 to TRBJ2-7, with TRBD1 as a possible D gene (5 bases). Trimming left V 6 bases short and J 6 bases short, with 18 bases between. From germline, CDR1 is DFQATT and CDR2 SNEGSKA (reference sequence). This CDR3 spans 13 amino acids. CDR3 nucleotide sequence: TGCAGTGCCCGACTCGACAGCTCTTCCGAGCAGTACTTC. It encodes CSARLDSSSEQYF.

This clonotype was picked up many times. This sequence joins TRBV24-1 and TRBJ1-1, with 11 bases that match TRBD1. Germline loops: CDR1 KGHDR, CDR2 SFDVKD. There are 15 residues in the CDR3. V gave up 5 bases and J gave up 7 bases; unmatched junction bases: 8. CDR3 coding DNA: TGTGCCACCAGTGCCCGGACAGGGGGCTTGGGTGAAGCTTTCTTT. This translates into CATSARTGGLGEAFF.

The chain recombines TRBV19 with TRBJ1-2; D is uncertain. CDR1 and CDR2 from the germline V gene are LNHDA and SQIVND (reference sequence). Trimming took off 5 bases at V and 7 bases at J, with 14 bases between the two ends. The CDR3 has 13 amino acids. The CDR3 spells CASSEELGGGYTF. The CDR3 region has the DNA TGTGCCAGTAGTGAGGAGCTAGGTGGTGGCTACACCTTC.

This clonotype showed up many times. The rearrangement joins TRBV30 to TRBJ2-7, with a tentative D call TRBD2 (7 bases). V was shortened by 3 bases and J by 3 bases, with 18 bases between the two germline ends. The CDR3 consists of 15 residues. Germline CDR1 is GTSNPN and CDR2 is SVGIG (reference sequence). This chain's CDR3 is CAWRERTRGGYEQYF. CDR3 coding DNA: TGTGCCTGGAGGGAAAGGACTAGAGGGGGCTACGAGCAGTACTTC.

This clonotype appeared many times. V is TRBV6-2 or TRBV6-3 and J is TRBJ2-2; weak D call: TRBD1 (5 bases). Germline CDR1 is MNHEY and CDR2 is SVGEGT. This CDR3 comprises 14 residues. V was clipped by 5 bases and J by 4 bases, with 11 bases between them. CDR3 sequence (DNA): TGTGCCAGCAGTACACTCGACAGCACCGGGGAGCTGTTTTTT. Translated, it gives CASSTLDSTGELFF.

This clonotype was picked up a small number of times. The chain recombines TRBV5-6 with TRBJ2-2; D is perhaps TRBD1 or TRBD2 (6 bases each). V lost 4 bases, J lost 6 bases, and 22 bases lay in between. CDR3 length equals 17 residues. The V gene's germline CDR1 is SGHDT and CDR2 YYEEEE. The chain's CDR3 is CASSMGPGAMFAGELFF. The CDR3 nucleotides are TGTGCCAGCAGCATGGGGCCGGGGGCAATGTTCGCCGGGGAGCTGTTTTTT.

This clonotype has a handful of counts. J is TRBJ2-1 and V is TRBV12-3 or TRBV12-4; 8 bases map to TRBD2. V lost 2 bases to trimming and J lost 4 bases; unmatched junction nucleotides: 7. The CDR3 contains 16 residues. CDR3 DNA sequence: TGTGCCAGCAGTTTACTAGTCGGGGGGGGTTACAATGAGCAGTTCTTC. It codes for CASSLLVGGGYNEQFF.